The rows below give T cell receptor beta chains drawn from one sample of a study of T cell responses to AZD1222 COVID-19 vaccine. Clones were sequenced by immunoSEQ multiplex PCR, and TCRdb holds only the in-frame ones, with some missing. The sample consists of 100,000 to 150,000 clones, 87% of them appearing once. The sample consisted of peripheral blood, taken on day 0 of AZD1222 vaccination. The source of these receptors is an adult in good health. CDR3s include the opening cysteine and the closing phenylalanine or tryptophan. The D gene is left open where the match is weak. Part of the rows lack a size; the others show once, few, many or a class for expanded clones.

cdr3_nt: TGTGCCAGCAGCTTGGTTCACCAGACCTATGGCTACACCTTC; cdr3_aa: CASSLVHQTYGYTF; j_call: TRBJ1-2; clone_size: once; v_call: TRBV5-4; d_call: .
cdr3_nt: TGTGCCAGCAGCTTAGGGGGGACAGGGTACTACGAGCAGTACTTC; cdr3_aa: CASSLGGTGYYEQYF; j_call: TRBJ2-7; clone_size: .; v_call: TRBV7-6; d_call: TRBD1
cdr3_nt: TGTGCCAGCAGCCTAGCGGGGGCCGCCTACAATGAGCAGTTCTTC; cdr3_aa: CASSLAGAAYNEQFF; j_call: TRBJ2-1; clone_size: .; v_call: TRBV14; d_call: TRBD2
cdr3_nt: TGTGCCAGCAGTTCAAGACCCGGTCGTAGCGGGAGGGCGAACACCGGGGAGCTGTTTTTT; cdr3_aa: CASSSRPGRSGRANTGELFF; j_call: TRBJ2-2; clone_size: .; v_call: TRBV6-2/TRBV6-3; d_call: TRBD2
cdr3_nt: TGTGCCAGCAGCTTAGAACTCCCCGGGGCCCTCCACTTT; cdr3_aa: CASSLELPGALHF; j_call: TRBJ1-6; clone_size: few; v_call: TRBV7-2; d_call: .
cdr3_nt: TGCGCCAGCAGCAGACAAGGAGAGACCCAGTACTTC; cdr3_aa: CASSRQGETQYF; j_call: TRBJ2-5; clone_size: .; v_call: TRBV5-1; d_call: .
cdr3_nt: TGTGCCAGCAGTTGGAGTGACGAGCAGTACTTC; cdr3_aa: CASSWSDEQYF; j_call: TRBJ2-7; clone_size: .; v_call: TRBV2; d_call: .
cdr3_nt: TGCAGCGTTGGGACAGGTATACCTAATTCACCCCTCCACTTT; cdr3_aa: CSVGTGIPNSPLHF; j_call: TRBJ1-6; clone_size: .; v_call: TRBV29-1; d_call: TRBD1
cdr3_nt: TGCGCCAGCAGCTTGAGTGGGGGGTCGGACACCGGGGAGCTGTTTTTT; cdr3_aa: CASSLSGGSDTGELFF; j_call: TRBJ2-2; clone_size: .; v_call: TRBV5-1; d_call: .
cdr3_nt: TGCGCCAGCAGTCCACAGGGTCAAGAACAGCCCCAGCATTTT; cdr3_aa: CASSPQGQEQPQHF; j_call: TRBJ1-5; clone_size: few; v_call: TRBV5-1; d_call: .
cdr3_nt: TGTGCCAGCAGTTTGGGACAGGGGAAATGGAGGGGCTCCTACGAGCAGTACTTC; cdr3_aa: CASSLGQGKWRGSYEQYF; j_call: TRBJ2-7; clone_size: .; v_call: TRBV2; d_call: TRBD1
cdr3_nt: TGCGCCAGCAGCTTGGCTAGCGGATTGGGGTCTGGGGCCAACGTCCTGACTTTC; cdr3_aa: CASSLASGLGSGANVLTF; j_call: TRBJ2-6; clone_size: .; v_call: TRBV5-1; d_call: TRBD2
cdr3_nt: TGTGCCAGCAGCCGCCTTATGGGGGCCGCTGAAGCTTTCTTT; cdr3_aa: CASSRLMGAAEAFF; j_call: TRBJ1-1; clone_size: .; v_call: TRBV6-6; d_call: .
cdr3_nt: TGTGCCAGCTCCTCTTCCTGGGATAGCACCGGGGAGCTGTTTTTT; cdr3_aa: CASSSSWDSTGELFF; j_call: TRBJ2-2; clone_size: .; v_call: TRBV6-5; d_call: .
cdr3_nt: TGTGCCAGCAGCTTTACAGGGAACACTGAAGCTTTCTTT; cdr3_aa: CASSFTGNTEAFF; j_call: TRBJ1-1; clone_size: .; v_call: TRBV5-4; d_call: .
cdr3_nt: TGTGCCAGCAGCTTTATGAGCGGGAAGAACGAGCAGTACTTC; cdr3_aa: CASSFMSGKNEQYF; j_call: TRBJ2-7; clone_size: .; v_call: TRBV5-6; d_call: TRBD2
cdr3_nt: TGTGCCACCAGTGATGCAGGGATCGACAATCAGCCCCAGCATTTT; cdr3_aa: CATSDAGIDNQPQHF; j_call: TRBJ1-5; clone_size: .; v_call: TRBV24-1; d_call: .
cdr3_nt: TGCGCCAGCAGCTTGGGACAGGGAGCAGATTATACAGATACGCAGTATTTT; cdr3_aa: CASSLGQGADYTDTQYF; j_call: TRBJ2-3; clone_size: .; v_call: TRBV5-1; d_call: TRBD1
cdr3_nt: TGTGCCAGCAGCCGACGGCTTGGGAACATTCAGTACTTC; cdr3_aa: CASSRRLGNIQYF; j_call: TRBJ2-4; clone_size: .; v_call: TRBV7-9; d_call: .
cdr3_nt: TGTGCCAGCAGTTTTCTGGCGGAGAACACTGAAGCTTTCTTT; cdr3_aa: CASSFLAENTEAFF; j_call: TRBJ1-1; clone_size: .; v_call: TRBV28; d_call: .
cdr3_nt: TGTGCCAGCAGTGGGACTCTAGCGAGGTCCTACAATGAGCAGTTCTTC; cdr3_aa: CASSGTLARSYNEQFF; j_call: TRBJ2-1; clone_size: once; v_call: TRBV6-1; d_call: .
cdr3_nt: TGTGCCAGCAGTTTATCGGATCGCGGCACTGAAGCTTTCTTT; cdr3_aa: CASSLSDRGTEAFF; j_call: TRBJ1-1; clone_size: once; v_call: TRBV28; d_call: .
cdr3_nt: TGTGCCAGCAGTCCGTTTACGGGACTATCCTACGAGCAGTACTTC; cdr3_aa: CASSPFTGLSYEQYF; j_call: TRBJ2-7; clone_size: .; v_call: TRBV2; d_call: TRBD2
cdr3_nt: TGTGCCAGCTCACCACGGCAGGGTTGGTACGAGCAGTACTTC; cdr3_aa: CASSPRQGWYEQYF; j_call: TRBJ2-7; clone_size: .; v_call: TRBV18; d_call: .
cdr3_nt: TGTGCCAGCAGGCTAGCGGGGAGCTCCTACGAGCAGTACTTC; cdr3_aa: CASRLAGSSYEQYF; j_call: TRBJ2-7; clone_size: .; v_call: TRBV6-5; d_call: TRBD2
cdr3_nt: TGTGCCAGCAGTGATGGGACAGGGGGTGTATCGGAGACCCAGTACTTC; cdr3_aa: CASSDGTGGVSETQYF; j_call: TRBJ2-5; clone_size: .; v_call: TRBV27; d_call: TRBD1
cdr3_nt: TGTGCCAGCAGCCTCCGACAATGGGCCGGCTACACCTTC; cdr3_aa: CASSLRQWAGYTF; j_call: TRBJ1-2; clone_size: .; v_call: TRBV6-2/TRBV6-3; d_call: .
cdr3_nt: TGTGCCAGCAGCTTTCCGGGACAGGGGGCAACTAATGAAAAACTGTTTTTT; cdr3_aa: CASSFPGQGATNEKLFF; j_call: TRBJ1-4; clone_size: .; v_call: TRBV7-3; d_call: TRBD1
cdr3_nt: TGCGCCAGCAGCCAAGATGAAGGAGGGAACACTGAAGCTTTCTTT; cdr3_aa: CASSQDEGGNTEAFF; j_call: TRBJ1-1; clone_size: few; v_call: TRBV4-3; d_call: .
cdr3_nt: TGTGCCAGCAGGCGGGGGAGCACTGAAGCTTTCTTT; cdr3_aa: CASRRGSTEAFF; j_call: TRBJ1-1; clone_size: .; v_call: TRBV6-5; d_call: .
cdr3_nt: TGTGCCAGCAGACGTTCCGGGACAGGCATCTATGGCTACACCTTC; cdr3_aa: CASRRSGTGIYGYTF; j_call: TRBJ1-2; clone_size: .; v_call: TRBV6-5; d_call: TRBD1
cdr3_nt: TGTGCCAGCAGCCCGGGCGGTGGGACTGGAAACACCATATATTTT; cdr3_aa: CASSPGGGTGNTIYF; j_call: TRBJ1-3; clone_size: .; v_call: TRBV7-2; d_call: .
cdr3_nt: TGTGCCAGCAGCTTGGAGGGCACCGGGGAGCTGTTTTTT; cdr3_aa: CASSLEGTGELFF; j_call: TRBJ2-2; clone_size: .; v_call: TRBV13; d_call: .
cdr3_nt: TGTGCCAGCAGTTACGATGGCAGAAACACCATATATTTT; cdr3_aa: CASSYDGRNTIYF; j_call: TRBJ1-3; clone_size: .; v_call: TRBV6-5; d_call: .
cdr3_nt: TGTGCCAGCAGGGGAGGGAATCAGCCCCAGCATTTT; cdr3_aa: CASRGGNQPQHF; j_call: TRBJ1-5; clone_size: .; v_call: TRBV6-5; d_call: .
cdr3_nt: TGTGCCATCAGGAGGGGGCCCTCTGGAAACACCATATATTTT; cdr3_aa: CAIRRGPSGNTIYF; j_call: TRBJ1-3; clone_size: .; v_call: TRBV10-3; d_call: TRBD1
cdr3_nt: TGTGCCAGCAGCGCCGTGGGCAGGGGGTCCAACGAGCAGTACTTC; cdr3_aa: CASSAVGRGSNEQYF; j_call: TRBJ2-7; clone_size: .; v_call: TRBV13; d_call: TRBD1
cdr3_nt: TGTGCCAGCAGCCAATGGGGATATGGCTACACCTTC; cdr3_aa: CASSQWGYGYTF; j_call: TRBJ1-2; clone_size: .; v_call: TRBV9; d_call: .
cdr3_nt: TGCGCCAGCAGCTTGGGGGGACTAGCGGAGGGCACAGATACGCAGTATTTT; cdr3_aa: CASSLGGLAEGTDTQYF; j_call: TRBJ2-3; clone_size: .; v_call: TRBV5-1; d_call: TRBD2
cdr3_nt: TGTGCCATCAAAAAGGGACACCTTAGCAATCAGCCCCAGCATTTT; cdr3_aa: CAIKKGHLSNQPQHF; j_call: TRBJ1-5; clone_size: .; v_call: TRBV24-1; d_call: .
cdr3_nt: TGTGCCAGCAGCCAAACCCCCAGGGGCGTATATACGCAGTATTTT; cdr3_aa: CASSQTPRGVYTQYF; j_call: TRBJ2-3; clone_size: .; v_call: TRBV14; d_call: .
cdr3_nt: TGTGCCAGCAGCTTAGACCTAGCCAAAAACATTCAGTACTTC; cdr3_aa: CASSLDLAKNIQYF; j_call: TRBJ2-4; clone_size: .; v_call: TRBV7-9; d_call: .
cdr3_nt: TGTGCCAGCAGTACATACAGGGTTTTCGGCAATCAGCCCCAGCATTTT; cdr3_aa: CASSTYRVFGNQPQHF; j_call: TRBJ1-5; clone_size: .; v_call: TRBV28; d_call: .